The sequence of this TCR beta chain was determined in a study of cytomegalovirus exposure and HLA in healthy donors. For the study at large: The study placed approximately 80% of its 398 genotyped donors in the Caucasian-associated ancestry cluster.

Both 60 Vbeta primers and 13 Jbeta primers went into the PCR. Authors' methods: An analysis that came later counted some 81 million unique TCR beta chains, approximately 10 million shared. Profiling relied on immunoSEQ multiplex PCR, and the TCRdb table lists in-frame clones only, not all of them. For V, J and clone size, that table is used; D and trimming come from the DNA. The sample gives around 180,000 clones, 79% of which show up once; approximately 0.73% is in the top ten. With regard to this clone: Its specificity is not known.

This CDR3 comprises 16 residues. Whole-study findings and limits: In a later analysis, several top co-occurrence clusters appeared linked to parvovirus B19, influenza, CMV and Epstein-Barr virus. A further, later analysis showed that HLA-associated TCR beta chains (compared with equally common others) were more clonally expanded.

The receptor comes from a woman aged 40-49 years in good health and CMV-seronegative. The material sequenced was PBMCs. The V call is TRBV21-1, the J call TRBJ1-2; no check of the table's D call, TRBD1, against the DNA was made. TRBV21-1 counts as a pseudogene. The DNA of the CDR3 is TGTGCCAGCAGCAAATTCGGGACAGTCCCCCCCTATGGCTACACCTTC. This translates into CASSKFGTVPPYGYTF.